This note documents a single TCR beta chain sequence. V was clipped by 7 bases and J by 7 bases; unmatched bases: 6. The germline V gene encodes CDR1 WSHSY and CDR2 SAAADI. The CDR3 spans 13 residues. Source study methods: It was from reference gene primer amplification that nucleated cell counts were estimated. Libraries were prepared by immunoSEQ multiplex PCR; TCRdb keeps only in-frame clonotypes and omits some of them. V, J and clone size are those of that table, while D and trimming were read from the DNA. The profile covers about 270,000 clones, with 88% appearing a single time and about 3% taken by the ten largest. This sample was included in a study of blood T cell repertoires in COVID-19. Recovery among Cohort 3 donors was established by two negative PCRs, clearance, or symptom resolution.

The rearrangement uses TRBV10-2 and TRBJ1-5, with TRBD1 matching 8 bases. Sequencing was performed on PBMCs or T cells enriched from blood (not recorded which). The receptor comes from a woman aged 50 to 60 who had recovered from COVID-19. CDR3 sequence: CASTRGPEQPQHF. CDR3 nucleotides: TGCGCCAGCACCAGGGGGCCCGAACAGCCCCAGCATTTT.